This record concerns one TCR beta chain sequence. As yet, its antigen is unknown. Treatment in this sample: oral pan-JAK inhibitor, 5-10 mg twice daily. The entry originates in a study of CD8+ T cells in alopecia areata. Findings and caveats of the study: The study found TCR sharing across patients less clear than in mice, possibly for HLA reasons.

This CDR3 region has 15 residues. V gave up 3 bases and J gave up 0 bases, with 9 bases separating them. CDR1 and CDR2 (germline): LNHDA, SQIVND (reference sequence). Reverse transcription of extracted RNA yielded cDNA, which provided the sequencing template. Data came from immunoSEQ multiplex PCR; TCRdb stores just in-frame clones and leaves some out. The repertoire holds approximately 200,000 clones, with about 60% as singletons. The receptor was derived from a human donor with alopecia areata. This sample comprised CD4+ T cells sorted from blood, obtained at week 4, from a patient treated with tofacitinib. V and J are TRBV19 and TRBJ2-1; D remains ambiguous. Here the CDR3 reads CASSIDSSSYNEQFF. The CDR3 DNA sequence: TGTGCCAGTAGTATTGATTCGAGCTCCTACAATGAGCAGTTCTTC.